Sequencing of this T cell receptor beta chain was carried out in a study of spatial heterogeneity in lung cancer. Looking at the study overall: Each time, sequencing found more beta-chain sequences than alpha-chain sequences. Each unique TCR and UMI combination was seen more than ten times on average in raw reads.

Indicated time point: sample taken at primary tumor resection. Unsorted whole RNA from tumor, nontumor lung or frozen PBMC underwent sequencing. To note about this clonotype: Antigen: not known. Being off target in a library aimed at alpha chains, this beta chain has a size of little meaning.

Each TCR cDNA molecule carried a unique molecular identifier. TCRdb re-derived calls from the 5' RACE reads in MiXCR, one entry per CDR3 protein. The data show around 7,900 distinct CDR3 sequences, with 14% seen just once and around 10% held by the top ten. Study observations and caveats: How many expanded intratumoral alpha and beta TCRs were present tracked the tumor mutation count, which was a count of nonsynonymous mutations.

Per germline, CDR1 MNHEY and CDR2 SMNVEV (reference sequence). V was cut by 6 bases and J by 2 bases, with 11 bases left in between. The CDR3 totals 14 residues. The clonotype comes from a female donor with early-stage non-small cell lung cancer. This sample comprised lung tumor tissue, obtained at surgery. The genes are TRBV27 and TRBJ1-5; D may be TRBD1 (5 bases). The CDR3 is CASSGGAGNQPQHF. The DNA for the CDR3 is TGTGCCAGCAGCGGTGGGGCGGGCAATCAGCCCCAGCATTTT.